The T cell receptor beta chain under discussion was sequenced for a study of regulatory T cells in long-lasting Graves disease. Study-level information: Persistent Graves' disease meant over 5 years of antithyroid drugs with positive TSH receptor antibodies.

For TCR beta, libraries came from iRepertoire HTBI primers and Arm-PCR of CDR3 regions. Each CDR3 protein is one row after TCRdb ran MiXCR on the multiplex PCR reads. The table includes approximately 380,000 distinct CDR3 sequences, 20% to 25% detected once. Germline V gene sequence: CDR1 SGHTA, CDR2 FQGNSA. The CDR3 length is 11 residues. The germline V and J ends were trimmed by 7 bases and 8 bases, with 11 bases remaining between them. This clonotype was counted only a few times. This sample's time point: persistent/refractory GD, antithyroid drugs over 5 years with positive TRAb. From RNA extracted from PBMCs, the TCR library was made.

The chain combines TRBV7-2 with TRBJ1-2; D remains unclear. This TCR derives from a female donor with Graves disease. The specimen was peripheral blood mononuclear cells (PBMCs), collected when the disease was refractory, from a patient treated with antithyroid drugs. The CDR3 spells CASIREGGYTF. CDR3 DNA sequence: TGTGCCAGCATTCGGGAGGGAGGCTACACCTTC.